These 6 T cell receptor beta chains originate from one sample sequenced in a study of blood T cell repertoires in COVID-19. Some clones are missing from TCRdb's copy, which holds only in-frame ones; the method was immunoSEQ multiplex PCR. The table includes about 110,000 clones, 84% detected once. Specimen: peripheral blood. Receptors originate from a human donor in a cohort sampled during active COVID-19.

This chain links TRBV29-1 with TRBJ2-5; D ambiguous. V was pared by 5 bases and J by 2 bases, with 18 bases between. CDR1 and CDR2 from the germline V gene are SQVTM and ANQGSEA. CDR3 length: 15 residues. CDR3 in amino acids: CSVTHSGSAQETQYF. The CDR3 bases are TGCAGCGTTACCCATTCTGGCTCCGCACAAGAGACCCAGTACTTC. The full variable domain, rest sourced from reference TRBV29-1 and TRBJ2-5, is SAVISQKPSRDICQRGTSLTIQCQVDSQVTMMFWYRQQPGQSLTLIATANQGSEATYESGFVIDKFPISRPNLTFSTLTVSNMSPEDSSIYLCSVTHSGSAQETQYFGPGTRLLVL.

The rearrangement uses TRBV9 and TRBJ2-1; 10 bases map to TRBD1. V shed 4 bases and J 4 bases; nucleotides not matched to a gene: 5. The V gene's germline CDR1 is SGDLS and CDR2 YYNGEE. This CDR3 spans 15 amino acids. CDR3 DNA sequence: TGTGCCAGCAGCCCCGGACAGGGGGGGTACAATGAGCAGTTCTTC. Residues: CASSPGQGGYNEQFF.

The chain uses TRBV11-2 and TRBJ1-2, with TRBD1 identical over 8 bases. J gave up 5 bases and V 0 bases, and 8 bases lay outside the gene matches. CDR1 is SGHAT and CDR2 is FQNNGV in the germline V gene. The CDR3 totals 16 residues. CDR3 in DNA: TGTGCCAGCAGCTTAGACGAAGACCAGGGGGCGTATGGCTACACCTTC. This sequence encodes CASSLDEDQGAYGYTF.

The rearrangement joins TRBV24-1 to TRBJ2-1; 8 nucleotides agree with TRBD2. Germline V gene data show CDR1 as KGHDR and CDR2 as SFDVKD. CDR3 length: 16 residues. The V and J ends lost 5 bases and 0 bases, in that order; junction bases with no gene match: 5. The CDR3 sequence is CATSGRLASSYNEQFF. The CDR3 region has the DNA TGTGCCACCAGTGGGAGACTAGCGAGCTCCTACAATGAGCAGTTCTTC.

The chain uses TRBV27 and TRBJ2-7, with 10 bases matching TRBD1. Trimming cost V 3 bases and J 3 bases; bases outside gene matches: 5. CDR3 length equals 15 residues. CDR1 is MNHEY and CDR2 is SMNVEV in the germline V gene (reference sequence). CDR3 DNA sequence: TGTGCCAGCAGTTTCTCCGGGACAGGGGTCTACGAGCAGTACTTC. This sequence encodes CASSFSGTGVYEQYF.

This clone was detected a few times. V gene TRBV20-1 combines with J gene TRBJ2-2; TRBD2 aligns across 8 bases. The length of the CDR3 is 14 residues. V lost 3 bases to trimming and J lost 3 bases; unmatched junction nucleotides: 3. The germline V gene encodes CDR1 DFQATT and CDR2 SNEGSKA (reference sequence). For the CDR3, the DNA is TGCAGTGCTAGTAGCGGGACGGACACCGGGGAGCTGTTTTTT. Translated, it gives CSASSGTDTGELFF.